This TCR beta chain was found in a study of blood T cell repertoires in COVID-19. CDR3 size: 13 residues. V dropped 5 bases and J dropped 4 bases, with 10 bases sitting between them. Germline V gene sequence: CDR1 SGHDN, CDR2 FVKESK. In the authors' workflow: Nucleated cell number was recorded as an estimate derived from reference gene primer amplification. Assay used: immunoSEQ multiplex PCR; TCRdb lists only in-frame clones, some missing. The DNA gave D and trimming, while V, J and clone size come from that table. The sample has approximately 74,000 clones, approximately 90% seen once. Sequencing was performed on peripheral blood. V and J are TRBV14 and TRBJ2-3; no reliable D call. The sequence came from a woman aged 55-70 years with active COVID-19. The CDR3 region is CASSFRLADTQYF. Written as DNA, the CDR3 is TGTGCCAGCAGCTTTCGGCTAGCAGATACGCAGTATTTT.